This record looks at one T cell receptor beta chain sequence and its context. What it binds is not known. Germline loops: CDR1 SGHNT, CDR2 YYREEE (reference sequence). The CDR3 covers 14 residues. After removal of 4 bases from V and 5 bases from J, the junction contained 6 bases not matched to a gene. Patients were excluded for autoimmune disease history or systemic immunosuppression. Libraries were prepared by immunoSEQ multiplex PCR; TCRdb keeps only in-frame clonotypes and omits some of them. This sample carries tens of thousands of clones, approximately 90% of them seen once, and the ten largest clones take 9.5% to 13%. These data originate in a study of OX40 agonist ivuxolimab in advanced cancers. General observations from the study: Clonal expansion by week 6 occurred in CD4+ and CD8+ blood T cells (at 0.1 to 3.0 mg/kg). The study found that CD8+ T cells averaged more expanded clones than CD4+. It was also the case that some nonresponders had low normalized T-cell clonal expansion.

The sample in question was CD4+ or CD8+ T cells sorted from blood, obtained in a trial of the OX40 agonist ivuxolimab. The chain employs TRBV5-4 and TRBJ1-2; 9 nucleotides line up with TRBD1. This clonotype originated in an adult with an advanced solid tumor such as melanoma, head and neck, liver or kidney cancer. This CDR3 reads CASSTRTGAYGYTF. The CDR3 DNA is TGTGCCAGCAGCACCAGGACAGGGGCGTATGGCTACACCTTC.